The table lists the clone carrying this T cell receptor (beta chain) with a count of one. The sample originates from a study of blood T cell repertoires in COVID-19. Turning to the study itself: Both acute and convalescent COVID-19 samples were obtained from the United States, Italy and Spain. PBMCs, B-cell-depleted T cells, or T cells provided the cDNA or gDNA that made up the material.

Authors' analysis steps: Reference gene primers were amplified, and this amplification served to estimate nucleated cell counts. TCRdb's copy holds only in-frame clones and misses some; the assay was immunoSEQ multiplex PCR. The V and J calls and clone size were taken over from that table, and D and trimming were inferred from the DNA. The table shows some 110,000 clones, with 70% to 80% occurring only once. Per the germline V gene, CDR1 is LNHNV and CDR2 is YYDKDF (reference sequence). This CDR3 has 13 residues. V was clipped by 7 bases and J by 5 bases, with 14 bases between them. This TCR was sampled from a man older than 75 with COVID-19, enrolled during active disease. Sequenced material: peripheral blood. The chain combines TRBV15 with TRBJ2-5; D is undetermined. The CDR3 sequence: CATTSAGVETQYF. The CDR3 DNA follows: TGTGCCACCACCTCAGCCGGAGTGGAGACCCAGTACTTC.